The rows below give T cell receptor beta chains drawn from one sample of a study of beta chain features in type 1 diabetes. Only in-frame clones appear in the TCRdb table, and some are missing; sequencing was by immunoSEQ multiplex PCR. This sample has under 300,000 clones, with about 7.8% found just once. Sequenced sample: central memory CD4+ T cells from blood. These receptors originate from a woman aged 18-35 years in good health. The CDR3 runs from the conserved cysteine through the conserved F or W. A D gene is named only where the DNA matches it firmly. Clone size is shown for a subset of rows, as once, few, many or a class of expanded clone.

j_call: TRBJ2-1; clone_size: -; d_call: TRBD2; v_call: TRBV11-2; cdr3_nt: TGTGCCAGCAGCCAGTCTAGCGGGAGTCAGAATGAGCAGTTCTTC; cdr3_aa: CASSQSSGSQNEQFF
j_call: TRBJ1-6; clone_size: -; d_call: TRBD1; v_call: TRBV4-3; cdr3_nt: TGCGCCAGCAGCCAGGACAGGGGGCGAACCCTCCACTTT; cdr3_aa: CASSQDRGRTLHF
j_call: TRBJ1-1; clone_size: many; d_call: -; v_call: TRBV12-5; cdr3_nt: TGTGCTAGTGGTTACTCCGGGACAAGCCCAACTGAAGCTTTCTTT; cdr3_aa: CASGYSGTSPTEAFF
j_call: TRBJ2-1; clone_size: few; d_call: TRBD2; v_call: TRBV7-2; cdr3_nt: TGTGCCAGCAGTGGCCAGCGGGGGTACAATGAGCAGTTCTTC; cdr3_aa: CASSGQRGYNEQFF
j_call: TRBJ2-7; clone_size: -; d_call: TRBD1; v_call: TRBV5-1; cdr3_nt: TGCGCCAGCAGCTTGGCGGGACAGTTATACGAGCAGTACTTC; cdr3_aa: CASSLAGQLYEQYF
j_call: TRBJ2-1; clone_size: many; d_call: TRBD2; v_call: TRBV9; cdr3_nt: TGTGCCAGCAGCATGGGGAGGGGATCAGGTTCCAATGAGCAGTTCTTC; cdr3_aa: CASSMGRGSGSNEQFF
j_call: TRBJ2-7; clone_size: -; d_call: -; v_call: TRBV11-1; cdr3_nt: TGTGCCAGCAGCCTAGGTGGTCTCGACTACGAGCAGTACTTC; cdr3_aa: CASSLGGLDYEQYF
j_call: TRBJ1-1; clone_size: -; d_call: -; v_call: TRBV28; cdr3_nt: TGTGCCAGCAGTTTTCCAGGGAATAGAAACACTGAAGCTTTCTTT; cdr3_aa: CASSFPGNRNTEAFF
j_call: TRBJ2-3; clone_size: few; d_call: -; v_call: TRBV27; cdr3_nt: TGTGCCAGCAGCCGGGGAGCCTCCCTTATTGCCACAGATACGCAGTATTTT; cdr3_aa: CASSRGASLIATDTQYF
j_call: TRBJ2-2; clone_size: few; d_call: TRBD2; v_call: TRBV10-3; cdr3_nt: TGTGCCATCGGAGCCCTTCGGGAGGCGAACACCGGGGAGCTGTTTTTT; cdr3_aa: CAIGALREANTGELFF